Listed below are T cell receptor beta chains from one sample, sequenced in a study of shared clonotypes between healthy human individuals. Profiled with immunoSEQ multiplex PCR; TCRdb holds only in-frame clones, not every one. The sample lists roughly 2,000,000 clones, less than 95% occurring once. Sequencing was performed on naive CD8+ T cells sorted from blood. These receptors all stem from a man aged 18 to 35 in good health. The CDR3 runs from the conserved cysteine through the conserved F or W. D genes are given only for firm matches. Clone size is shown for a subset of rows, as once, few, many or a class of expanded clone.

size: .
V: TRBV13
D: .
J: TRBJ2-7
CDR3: CASSTEGRGDWQYF
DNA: TGTGCCAGCAGCACCGAGGGCAGGGGGGATTGGCAGTACTTC

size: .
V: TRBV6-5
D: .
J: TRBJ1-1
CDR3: CACRRSNTEAFF
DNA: TGTGCCTGCCGGAGGTCTAACACTGAAGCTTTCTTT

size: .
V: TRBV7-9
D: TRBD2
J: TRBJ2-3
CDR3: CASSYPALAGEGSTDTQYF
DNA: TGTGCCAGCAGCTATCCGGCACTAGCGGGGGAAGGAAGCACAGATACGCAGTATTTT

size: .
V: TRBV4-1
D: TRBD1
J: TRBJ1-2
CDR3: CASSQEFWTGELTF
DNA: TGCGCCAGCAGCCAAGAATTCTGGACAGGGGAACTCACCTTC

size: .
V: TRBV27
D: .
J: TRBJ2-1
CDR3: CASSLSGRSPYNEQFF
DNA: TGTGCCAGCAGTTTATCGGGGAGGTCGCCCTACAATGAGCAGTTCTTC

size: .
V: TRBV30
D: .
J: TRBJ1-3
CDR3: CAWSVTLEGLGNTIYF
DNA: TGTGCCTGGAGTGTAACCCTCGAAGGACTTGGAAACACCATATATTTT

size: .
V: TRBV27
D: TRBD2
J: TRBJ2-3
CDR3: CASSLSLSSGGRSDTQYF
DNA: TGTGCCAGCAGTTTATCCCTATCGAGCGGGGGGCGATCAGATACGCAGTATTTT

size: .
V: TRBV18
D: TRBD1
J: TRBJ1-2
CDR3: CASSPRTGESPNYGYTF
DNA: TGTGCCAGCTCTCCACGGACAGGGGAAAGTCCTAACTATGGCTACACCTTC

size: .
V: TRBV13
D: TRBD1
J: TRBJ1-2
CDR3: CASSLGGQGSTF
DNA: TGTGCCAGCAGCTTAGGGGGACAGGGGTCCACCTTC

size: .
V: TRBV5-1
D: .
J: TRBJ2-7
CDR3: CASSLNQGYEQYF
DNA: TGCGCCAGCAGCTTGAATCAAGGCTACGAGCAGTACTTC

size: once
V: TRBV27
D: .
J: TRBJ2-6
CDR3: CASTKNRKRAGVAGANVLTF
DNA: TGTGCCAGCACCAAAAATCGGAAAAGAGCAGGGGTTGCTGGGGCCAACGTCCTGACTTTC

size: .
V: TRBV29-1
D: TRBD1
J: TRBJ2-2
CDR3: CSVETGSGTGELFF
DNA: TGCAGCGTTGAGACAGGGTCGGGCACCGGGGAGCTGTTTTTT

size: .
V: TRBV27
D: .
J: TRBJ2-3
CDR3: CASSSGVDTQYF
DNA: TGTGCCAGCAGCTCAGGCGTAGATACGCAGTATTTT

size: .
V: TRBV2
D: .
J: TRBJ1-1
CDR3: CASSEGRTLNTEAFF
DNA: TGTGCCAGCAGTGAAGGTCGGACACTGAACACTGAAGCTTTCTTT

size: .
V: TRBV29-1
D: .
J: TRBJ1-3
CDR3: CSAHPVAMCPSGNTIYF
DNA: TGCAGCGCCCATCCGGTGGCTATGTGCCCCTCTGGAAACACCATATATTTT

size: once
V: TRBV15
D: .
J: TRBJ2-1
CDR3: CATSILGAGEQFF
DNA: TGTGCCACCAGCATTCTGGGGGCGGGTGAGCAGTTCTTC

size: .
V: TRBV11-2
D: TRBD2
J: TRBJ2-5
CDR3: CASSLGPGLAGTQYF
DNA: TGTGCCAGCAGCTTAGGCCCGGGACTAGCGGGGACCCAGTACTTC

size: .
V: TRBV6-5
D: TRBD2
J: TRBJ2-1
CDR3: CASSYSGGSQYNEQFF
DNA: TGTGCCAGCAGTTACTCGGGCGGGAGTCAATACAATGAGCAGTTCTTC

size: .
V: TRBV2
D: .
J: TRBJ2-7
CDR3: CASSDDDSYEQYF
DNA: TGTGCCAGCAGTGACGACGACAGCTACGAGCAGTACTTC

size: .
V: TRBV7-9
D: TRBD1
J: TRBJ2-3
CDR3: CASTGQGISDTQYF
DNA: TGTGCCAGCACCGGACAGGGGATTTCTGATACGCAGTATTTT

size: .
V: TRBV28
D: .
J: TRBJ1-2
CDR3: CASSLRLEEGFYGYTF
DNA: TGTGCCAGCAGTTTACGTCTAGAGGAGGGCTTCTATGGCTACACCTTC

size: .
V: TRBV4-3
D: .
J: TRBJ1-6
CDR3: CASSQDWQSNSPLHF
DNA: TGCGCCAGCAGCCAAGACTGGCAGTCAAATTCACCCCTCCACTTT

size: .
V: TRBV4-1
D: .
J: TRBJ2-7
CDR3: CASSQEAGGYEQYF
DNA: TGCGCCAGCAGCCAAGAAGCAGGCGGATACGAGCAGTACTTC

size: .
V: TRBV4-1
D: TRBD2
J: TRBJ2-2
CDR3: CASSQGGLATGTGELFF
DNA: TGCGCCAGCAGCCAAGGGGGACTAGCGACTGGCACCGGGGAGCTGTTTTTT

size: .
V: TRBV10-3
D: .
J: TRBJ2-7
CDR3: CAISAKEKEPIYEQYF
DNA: TGTGCCATCAGTGCAAAGGAGAAGGAACCTATCTACGAGCAGTACTTC

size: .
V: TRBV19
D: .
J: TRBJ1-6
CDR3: CASTDEWTLHF
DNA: TGTGCCAGTACCGATGAGTGGACCCTCCACTTT

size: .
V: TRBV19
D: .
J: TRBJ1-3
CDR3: CATLGYSGNTIYF
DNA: TGTGCCACCCTGGGGTACTCTGGAAACACCATATATTTT

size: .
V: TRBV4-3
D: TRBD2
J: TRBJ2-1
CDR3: CASSPGTSGNNEQFF
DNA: TGCGCCAGCAGCCCAGGGACTAGCGGAAACAATGAGCAGTTCTTC

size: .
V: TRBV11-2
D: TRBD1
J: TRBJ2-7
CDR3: CASSWDSTYEQYF
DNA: TGTGCCAGCAGCTGGGACAGTACCTACGAGCAGTACTTC

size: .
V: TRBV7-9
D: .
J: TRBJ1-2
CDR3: CASSLGGSGNYGYTF
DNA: TGTGCCAGCAGCTTAGGGGGATCGGGCAACTATGGCTACACCTTC

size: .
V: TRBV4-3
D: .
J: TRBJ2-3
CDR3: CASSQDSGWTQYF
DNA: TGCGCCAGCAGCCAAGACTCCGGGTGGACGCAGTATTTT

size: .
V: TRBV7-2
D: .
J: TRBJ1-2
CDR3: CASSLGGPDYGYTF
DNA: TGTGCCAGCAGCTTAGGAGGGCCAGACTATGGCTACACCTTC

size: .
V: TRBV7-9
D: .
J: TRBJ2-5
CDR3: CASRRDLEETQYF
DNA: TGTGCCAGCAGGAGGGACCTCGAAGAGACCCAGTACTTC

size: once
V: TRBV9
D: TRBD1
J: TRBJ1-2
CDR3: CASSARQGKINYGYTF
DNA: TGTGCCAGCAGCGCCCGACAGGGAAAGATTAACTATGGCTACACCTTC

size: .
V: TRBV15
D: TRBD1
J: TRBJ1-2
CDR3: CATSSDMLTGGTF
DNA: TGTGCCACCAGCAGCGACATGCTGACAGGGGGAACCTTC

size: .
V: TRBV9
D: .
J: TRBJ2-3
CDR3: CASSVGASTQYF
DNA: TGTGCCAGCAGCGTAGGGGCATCTACGCAGTATTTT

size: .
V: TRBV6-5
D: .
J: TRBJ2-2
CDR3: CASRLQGDTGELFF
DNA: TGTGCCAGCAGACTTCAGGGAGACACCGGGGAGCTGTTTTTT

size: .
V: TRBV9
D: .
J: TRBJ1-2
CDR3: CASSVDGGYGYTF
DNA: TGTGCCAGCAGCGTAGACGGAGGGTATGGCTACACCTTC

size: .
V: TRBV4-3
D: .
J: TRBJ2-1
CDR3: CASSPGPTSTHEQFF
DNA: TGCGCCAGCAGTCCCGGGCCAACCTCTACCCATGAGCAGTTCTTC

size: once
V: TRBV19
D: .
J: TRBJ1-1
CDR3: CASSPRAGGTEAFF
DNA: TGTGCCAGTAGTCCCCGGGCGGGTGGCACTGAAGCTTTCTTT

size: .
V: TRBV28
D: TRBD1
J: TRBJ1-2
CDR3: CASSITGGYGYTF
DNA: TGTGCCAGCAGTATCACAGGGGGATATGGCTACACCTTC

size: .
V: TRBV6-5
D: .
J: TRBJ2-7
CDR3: CASTDRSSYEQYF
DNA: TGTGCCAGCACCGACAGGTCGTCCTACGAGCAGTACTTC

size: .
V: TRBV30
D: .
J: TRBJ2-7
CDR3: CAWTTGGPYEQYF
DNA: TGTGCCTGGACCACCGGGGGCCCCTACGAGCAGTACTTC

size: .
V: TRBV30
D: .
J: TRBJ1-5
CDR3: CAWGPRGLGNQPQHF
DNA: TGTGCCTGGGGCCCGCGGGGCCTCGGCAATCAGCCCCAGCATTTT

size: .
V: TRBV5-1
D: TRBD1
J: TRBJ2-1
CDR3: CASSEWTGSDNEQFF
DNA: TGCGCCAGCAGCGAATGGACAGGCTCGGACAATGAGCAGTTCTTC

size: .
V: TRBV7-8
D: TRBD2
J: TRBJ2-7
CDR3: CASSWGLAAEQYF
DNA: TGTGCCAGCAGCTGGGGACTAGCGGCCGAGCAGTACTTC

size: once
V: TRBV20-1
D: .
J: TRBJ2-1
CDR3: CSAKRVGEQFF
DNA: TGCAGTGCTAAGAGGGTTGGTGAGCAGTTCTTC

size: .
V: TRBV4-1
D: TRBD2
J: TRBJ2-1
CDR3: CASSQEGLTSGVNEQFF
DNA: TGCGCCAGCAGCCAAGAAGGTCTGACTAGCGGGGTCAATGAGCAGTTCTTC

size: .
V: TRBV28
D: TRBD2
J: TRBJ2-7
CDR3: CASSLEAGGTYEQYF
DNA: TGTGCCAGCAGTTTGGAGGCGGGGGGAACCTACGAGCAGTACTTC

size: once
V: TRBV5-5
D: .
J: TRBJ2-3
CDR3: CASSLARQGMDTQYF
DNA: TGTGCCAGCAGCTTGGCCCGCCAGGGTATGGATACGCAGTATTTT